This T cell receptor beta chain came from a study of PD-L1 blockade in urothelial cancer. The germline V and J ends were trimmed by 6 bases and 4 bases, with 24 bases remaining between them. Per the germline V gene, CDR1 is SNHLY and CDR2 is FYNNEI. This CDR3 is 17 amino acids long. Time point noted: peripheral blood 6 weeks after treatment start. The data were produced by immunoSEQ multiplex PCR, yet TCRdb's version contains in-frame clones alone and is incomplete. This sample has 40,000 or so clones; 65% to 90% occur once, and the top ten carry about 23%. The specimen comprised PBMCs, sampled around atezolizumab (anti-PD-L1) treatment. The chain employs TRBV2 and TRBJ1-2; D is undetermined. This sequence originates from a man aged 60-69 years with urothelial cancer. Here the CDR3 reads CASSTTNSLAFSYGYTF. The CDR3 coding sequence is TGTGCCAGCAGCACTACCAACAGCCTAGCGTTTAGCTATGGCTACACCTTC.